This section outlines one T cell receptor (beta chain) sequence together with its context. As yet, its antigen is unknown. The CDR3 consists of 14 residues. V lost 1 base and J lost 6, with 9 bases in between. CDR1 and CDR2 from the germline V gene are SGHVS and FNYEAQ. While the first cohort had several hundred subjects, the donors belonged to the separate validation cohort of over a hundred subjects. Produced via immunoSEQ multiplex PCR; TCRdb's table is partial and in-frame only. The sample has tens of thousands of clones, 90% to 95% seen once. The data were obtained in a study of cytomegalovirus exposure and HLA in healthy donors. Findings of the study overall: Specificity for CMV antigens was confirmed in vitro for a few of the CMV-associated chains. Cytomegalovirus status, reportedly, was diagnosed with high specificity and sensitivity by the classifier.

The V and J genes are TRBV7-6 and TRBJ2-2; D unclear. This TCR came from a woman under 30 in good health and CMV-seropositive. Input material: PBMCs. Written as DNA, the CDR3 is TGTGCCAGCAGCTTAGAGAGGAATCCCGGGGAGCTGTTTTTT. It specifies CASSLERNPGELFF.